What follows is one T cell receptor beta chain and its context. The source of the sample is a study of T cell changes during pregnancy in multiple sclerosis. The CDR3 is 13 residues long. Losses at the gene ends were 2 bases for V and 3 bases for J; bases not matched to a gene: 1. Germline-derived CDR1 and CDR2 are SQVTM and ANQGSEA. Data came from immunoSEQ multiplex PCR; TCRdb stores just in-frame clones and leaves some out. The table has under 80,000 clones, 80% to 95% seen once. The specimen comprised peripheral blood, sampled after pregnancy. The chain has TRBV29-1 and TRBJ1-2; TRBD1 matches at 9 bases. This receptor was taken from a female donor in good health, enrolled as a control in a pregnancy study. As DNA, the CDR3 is TGCAGCGTTGAAACAGGGGGCGACTATGGCTACACCTTC. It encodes CSVETGGDYGYTF.